In this sample, the clone carrying this TCR beta chain turned up a few times. The data were taken from a study of blood T cell repertoires in COVID-19. Study details: Donors in the United States, Italy and Spain gave samples during acute or convalescent COVID-19.

Authors' data handling: Cell counts per sample came from amplifying reference gene primers. Clones were sequenced by immunoSEQ multiplex PCR, and TCRdb holds only the in-frame ones, with some missing. For V, J and clone size, that table is used; D and trimming come from the DNA. The table records approximately 190,000 clones, approximately 82% of them present only once. The CDR3 covers 13 residues. Trimming removed 6 bases from V and 2 bases from J, with 10 bases in between. This TCR came from an older woman with acute COVID-19. The sequencing input was PBMCs or T cells enriched from blood (not recorded which). This chain links TRBV12-3 or TRBV12-4 with TRBJ2-5; TRBD2 is a possible D gene (7 bases). In DNA form, the CDR3 reads TGTGCCAGCAGGGGGAGGGGGCAAGAGACCCAGTACTTC. This gives the protein CASRGRGQETQYF.